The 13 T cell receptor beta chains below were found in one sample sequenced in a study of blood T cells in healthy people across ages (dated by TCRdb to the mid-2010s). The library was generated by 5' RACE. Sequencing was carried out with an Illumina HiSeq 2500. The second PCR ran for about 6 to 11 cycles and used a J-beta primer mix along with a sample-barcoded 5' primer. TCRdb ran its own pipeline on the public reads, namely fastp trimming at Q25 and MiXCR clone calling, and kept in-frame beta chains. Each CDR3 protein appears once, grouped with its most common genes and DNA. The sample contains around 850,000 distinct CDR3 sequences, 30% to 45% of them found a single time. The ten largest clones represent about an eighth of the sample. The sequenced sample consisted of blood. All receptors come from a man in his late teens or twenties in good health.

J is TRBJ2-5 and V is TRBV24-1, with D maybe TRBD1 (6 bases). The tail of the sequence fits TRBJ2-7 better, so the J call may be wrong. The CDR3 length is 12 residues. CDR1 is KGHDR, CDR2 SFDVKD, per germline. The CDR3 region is CATSDGQNEQYF. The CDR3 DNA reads TGTGCCACCAGTGACGGACAGAACGAGCAGTACTTC.

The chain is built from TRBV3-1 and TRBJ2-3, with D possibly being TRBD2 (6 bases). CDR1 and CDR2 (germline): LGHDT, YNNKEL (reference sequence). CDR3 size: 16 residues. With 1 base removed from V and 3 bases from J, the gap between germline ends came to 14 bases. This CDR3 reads CASSQGPSAGTDTQYF. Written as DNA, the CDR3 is TGTGCCAGCAGCCAAGGTCCTAGCGCGGGAACAGATACGCAGTATTTT.

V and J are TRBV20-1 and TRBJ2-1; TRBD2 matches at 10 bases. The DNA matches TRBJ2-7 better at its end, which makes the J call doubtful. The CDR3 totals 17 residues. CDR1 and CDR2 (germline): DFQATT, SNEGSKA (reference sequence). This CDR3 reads CSARDLMQRGGYNEQYF. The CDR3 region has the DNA TGCAGTGCTAGAGATTTGATGCAGCGGGGGGGGTACAATGAGCAGTACTTC.

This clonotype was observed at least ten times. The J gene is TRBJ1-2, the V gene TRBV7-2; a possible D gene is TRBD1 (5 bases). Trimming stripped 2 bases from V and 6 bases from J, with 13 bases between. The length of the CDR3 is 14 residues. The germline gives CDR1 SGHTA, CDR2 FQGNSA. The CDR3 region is CASSLSGRDNGYTF. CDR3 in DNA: TGTGCCAGCAGCTTAAGTGGCAGGGATAATGGCTACACCTTC. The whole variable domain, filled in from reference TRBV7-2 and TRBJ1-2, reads GAGVSQSPSNKVTEKGKDVELRCDPISGHTALYWYRQSLGQGLEFLIYFQGNSAPDKSGLPSDRFSAERTGGSVSTLTIQRTQQEDSAVYLCASSLSGRDNGYTFGSGTRLTVV.

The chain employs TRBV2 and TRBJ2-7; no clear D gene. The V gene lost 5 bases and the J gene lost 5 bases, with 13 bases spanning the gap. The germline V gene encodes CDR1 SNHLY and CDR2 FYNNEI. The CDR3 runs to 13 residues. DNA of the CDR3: TGTGCCAGCAGTTTCGACGGGTGGGACGAGCAGTACTTC. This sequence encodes CASSFDGWDEQYF.

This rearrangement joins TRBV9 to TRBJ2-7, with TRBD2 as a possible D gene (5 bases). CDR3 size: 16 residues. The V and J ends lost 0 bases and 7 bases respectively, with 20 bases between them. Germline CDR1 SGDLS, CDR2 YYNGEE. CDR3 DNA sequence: TGTGCCAGCAGCGTAGTAAGTCTCGGGGTCTACAATGAGCAGTACTTC. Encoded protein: CASSVVSLGVYNEQYF.

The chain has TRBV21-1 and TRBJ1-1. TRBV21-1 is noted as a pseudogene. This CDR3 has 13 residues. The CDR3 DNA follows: TGTGCCAGCAGCAAAGGGAGGAGCCCTGAAGCTTTCTTT. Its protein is CASSKGRSPEAFF.

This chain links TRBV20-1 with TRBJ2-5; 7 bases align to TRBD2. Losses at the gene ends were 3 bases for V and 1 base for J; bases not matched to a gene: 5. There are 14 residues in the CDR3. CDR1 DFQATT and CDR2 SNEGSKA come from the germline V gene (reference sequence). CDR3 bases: TGCAGTGCTAGTGGACTAGGCCTCCAAGAGACCCAGTACTTC. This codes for CSASGLGLQETQYF.

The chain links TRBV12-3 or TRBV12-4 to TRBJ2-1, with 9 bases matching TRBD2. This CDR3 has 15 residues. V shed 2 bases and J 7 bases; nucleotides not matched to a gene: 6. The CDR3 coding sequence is TGTGCCAGCAGTTTACCTAGCGGGGCGTCAAATGAGCAGTTCTTC. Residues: CASSLPSGASNEQFF.

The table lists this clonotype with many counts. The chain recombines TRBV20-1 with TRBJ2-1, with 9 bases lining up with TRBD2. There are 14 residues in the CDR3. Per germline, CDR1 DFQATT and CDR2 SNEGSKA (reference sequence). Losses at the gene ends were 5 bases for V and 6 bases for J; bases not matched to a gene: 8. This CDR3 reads CSALGGTSLNEQFF. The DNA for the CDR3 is TGCAGTGCTTTGGGGGGGACTAGCCTCAATGAGCAGTTCTTC.

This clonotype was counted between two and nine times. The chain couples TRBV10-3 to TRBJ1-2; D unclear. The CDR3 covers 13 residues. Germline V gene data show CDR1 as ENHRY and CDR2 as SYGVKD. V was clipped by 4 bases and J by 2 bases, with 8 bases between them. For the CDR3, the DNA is TGTGCCATCAGTGTGTCTGGGAACTATGGCTACACCTTC. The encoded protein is CAISVSGNYGYTF.

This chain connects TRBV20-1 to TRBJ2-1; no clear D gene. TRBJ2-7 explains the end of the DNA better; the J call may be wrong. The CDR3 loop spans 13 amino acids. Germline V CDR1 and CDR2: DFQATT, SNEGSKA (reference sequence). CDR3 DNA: TGCAGTACTGAAAGGACGGATTACAATGAGCAGTACTTC. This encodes CSTERTDYNEQYF.

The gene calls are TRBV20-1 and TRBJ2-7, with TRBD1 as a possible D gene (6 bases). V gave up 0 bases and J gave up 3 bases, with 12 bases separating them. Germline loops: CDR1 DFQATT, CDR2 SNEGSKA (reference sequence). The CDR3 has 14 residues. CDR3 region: CSAREDRTNYEQYF. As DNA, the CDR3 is TGCAGTGCTAGAGAAGACAGGACCAACTACGAGCAGTACTTC.